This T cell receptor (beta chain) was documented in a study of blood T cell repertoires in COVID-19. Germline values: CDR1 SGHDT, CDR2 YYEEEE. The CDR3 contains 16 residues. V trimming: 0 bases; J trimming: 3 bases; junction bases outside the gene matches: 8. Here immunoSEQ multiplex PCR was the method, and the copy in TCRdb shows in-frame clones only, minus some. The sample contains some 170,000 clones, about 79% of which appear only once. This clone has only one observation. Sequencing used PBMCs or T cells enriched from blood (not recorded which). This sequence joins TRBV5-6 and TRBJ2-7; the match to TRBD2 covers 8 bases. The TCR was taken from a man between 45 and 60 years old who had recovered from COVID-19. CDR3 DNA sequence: TGTGCCAGCAGCTTGGAGGTAGGTCGGGAGGGCTACGAGCAGTACTTC. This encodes CASSLEVGREGYEQYF.